One and the same sample provided the 17 T cell receptor beta chains below, sequenced in a study of identical twins. TCRdb processed the 5' RACE reads anew with MiXCR; each CDR3 protein has one entry. The sample includes 1.5 million to 2 million distinct CDR3 sequences, more than 30% of them seen just once. Material: cord blood. These receptors were collected from a newborn girl in good health.

About this clonotype: With a much larger clone just one base away, this may be a read error. This chain links TRBV10-3 with TRBJ2-1; D unresolved. The CDR3 is 13 residues long. CDR1 is ENHRY, CDR2 SYGVKD, per germline. The CDR3 loop reads CAISPSAYNEQVF. In DNA form, the CDR3 reads TGTGCCATCAGTCCCAGCGCTTACAATGAGCAGGTCTTC.

This rearrangement joins TRBV28 to TRBJ1-2; TRBD1 is a possible D gene (6 bases). CDR1 and CDR2 (germline): MDHEN, SYDVKM. The CDR3 length is 13 residues. V lost 3 bases and J lost 7, with 12 bases in between. The CDR3 reads CASSFLTGFGYTF. In DNA, the CDR3 is TGTGCCAGCAGTTTCCTGACAGGTTTTGGCTACACCTTC.

The genes are TRBV6-6 and TRBJ1-2, with TRBD1 matching over 8 bases. V dropped 8 bases and J dropped 8; count of bases not matched to a gene: 10. Looked up from germline, CDR1 is MNHNY and CDR2 is SVGAGI (reference sequence). There are 13 residues in the CDR3. The CDR3 is CASHSGQGRGYTF. The CDR3 nucleotides read TGTGCCAGCCATAGCGGACAGGGAAGAGGCTACACCTTC.

This clonotype has more than one count but fewer than ten. The J gene is TRBJ1-6, the V gene TRBV29-1, with 8 bases that match TRBD1. The ends lost 5 bases at V and 10 bases at J; junction bases unmatched: 7. The CDR3 spans 13 residues. Germline lookup yields CDR1 SQVTM and CDR2 ANQGSEA. The CDR3 region is CSVPGQGDSPLHF. The CDR3 nucleotides are TGCAGCGTTCCCGGACAGGGAGACTCACCCCTCCACTTT.

Concerning this clonotype itself: Given a much more abundant clone one base away, this may be a read error. The chain combines TRBV12-3 or TRBV12-4 with TRBJ2-7; D gene ambiguous. This CDR3 comprises 13 residues. CDR3 coding DNA: TGTGTCAGCACCTCTGTATACTCCTACGAGCAGTACTTC. It codes for CVSTSVYSYEQYF.

The rearrangement links TRBV28 to TRBJ2-3; no reliable D call. The V end was cut by 9 bases, the J end by 4 bases, with 8 bases between. The CDR3 is made up of 11 amino acids. From germline, CDR1 is MDHEN and CDR2 SYDVKM. CDR3 region: CASVVADTQYF. The CDR3 coding sequence is TGTGCCAGTGTGGTGGCAGATACGCAGTATTTT.

CDR3 loop: CASSLAEALSPLHF. The CDR3 nucleotides are TGTGCCAGCAGCTTAGCCGAGGCCCTTTCACCCCTCCACTTT. V and J are TRBV7-2 and TRBJ1-6; D gene unclear. This CDR3 spans 14 amino acids. Germline V lookup: CDR1 SGHTA, CDR2 FQGNSA. V lost 0 bases and J lost 9, with 9 bases in between. Together with reference TRBV7-2 and TRBJ1-6, the CDR3 gives the full variable domain: GAGVSQSPSNKVTEKGKDVELRCDPISGHTALYWYRQSLGQGLEFLIYFQGNSAPDKSGLPSDRFSAERTGGSVSTLTIQRTQQEDSAVYLCASSLAEALSPLHFGNGTRLTVT.

This chain uses TRBV4-1 with TRBJ2-4; TRBD1 or TRBD2 may be the D gene (5 bases each). The CDR3 has 12 residues. Germline V gives CDR1 MGHRA, CDR2 YSYEKL. V was shortened by 1 base and J by 14 bases, with 12 bases between the two germline ends. CDR3: CASSQVRGVKYF. The CDR3 coding sequence is TGCGCCAGCAGCCAAGTGAGGGGTGTAAAGTACTTC.

V and J are TRBV20-1 and TRBJ2-1; no firm D call. Per the germline V gene, CDR1 is DFQATT and CDR2 is SNEGSKA (reference sequence). With 3 bases removed from V and 2 bases from J, the gap between germline ends came to 11 bases. The CDR3 loop spans 14 amino acids. CDR3 sequence reads: CSARTQRTYNEQFF. The DNA of the CDR3 is TGCAGTGCTAGGACCCAGCGCACCTACAATGAGCAGTTCTTC.

In this sample, this clonotype turned up a few times. V and J are TRBV20-1 and TRBJ2-5; 7 bases match TRBD2. V was clipped by 4 bases and J by 6 bases; unmatched bases: 5. The CDR3 spans 12 residues. Looked up from germline, CDR1 is DFQATT and CDR2 is SNEGSKA (reference sequence). The chain's CDR3 is CSATQGGQTQYF. The CDR3 nucleotides read TGCAGTGCTACTCAGGGAGGGCAGACCCAGTACTTC.

This clonotype has a handful of counts. The V and J genes are TRBV12-3 or TRBV12-4 and TRBJ1-2; 7 positions match TRBD1. This CDR3 has 14 residues. V shed 5 bases and J 8 bases; nucleotides not matched to a gene: 11. The CDR3 DNA follows: TGTGCCAGCAGTATTAGACAGGGCGGTGCGGGCTACACCTTC. This sequence encodes CASSIRQGGAGYTF.

V is TRBV28 and J is TRBJ2-1; D is ambiguous. The CDR3 loop spans 15 amino acids. The germline V and J ends were trimmed by 5 bases and 0 bases, with 11 bases remaining between them. Germline CDR1 reads MDHEN; CDR2 reads SYDVKM. In DNA form, the CDR3 reads TGTGCCAGCAGTCCAGTGACACGCTCCTACAATGAGCAGTTCTTC. This translates into CASSPVTRSYNEQFF.

The gene calls are TRBV7-6 and TRBJ2-3, with 13 positions matching TRBD2. V gave up 3 bases and J gave up 2 bases; unmatched junction bases: 2. CDR3 length equals 16 residues. CDR1 SGHVS and CDR2 FNYEAQ come from the germline V gene. CDR3 coding DNA: TGTGCCAGCAGCTTCACTAGCGGGGGGGTCACAGATACGCAGTATTTT. The encoded protein is CASSFTSGGVTDTQYF.

This clonotype has more than one count but fewer than ten. The chain joins TRBV4-1 to TRBJ2-3; the D is unclear. Germline values: CDR1 MGHRA, CDR2 YSYEKL. This CDR3 spans 14 amino acids. Trimming shortened V by 2 bases and J by 1 base, and 7 bases separated the two germline ends. CDR3 region: CASSQNMGTDTQYF. The CDR3 region has the DNA TGCGCCAGCAGCCAAAACATGGGCACAGATACGCAGTATTTT.

In its sample, this clonotype was seen once. V usage is TRBV5-1 and J usage is TRBJ2-5, with TRBD2 identical over 12 bases. Germline V gene data show CDR1 as SGHRS and CDR2 as YFSETQ. This CDR3 has 18 amino acids. The trim removed 0 bases at V and 11 bases at J, leaving 17 bases unmatched. The CDR3 DNA reads as TGCGCCAGCAGCTTGGGGACTAGCGGGATCCTTATCTACAATGAGCAGTACTTC. It specifies CASSLGTSGILIYNEQYF.

This clonotype was recorded a few times. J is TRBJ1-5 and V is TRBV4-1; the D is unclear. CDR1 is MGHRA and CDR2 is YSYEKL in the germline V gene. V dropped 6 bases and J dropped 2 bases, with 11 bases sitting between them. The CDR3 runs to 14 residues. In nucleotides, the CDR3 is TGCGCCAGCAGTCCTATAAGGGGCAATCAGCCCCAGCATTTT. Translated: CASSPIRGNQPQHF.

The chain recombines TRBV7-6 with TRBJ2-7; no definite D call. Trimming cost V 1 base and J 3 bases, with 13 bases left between them. This CDR3 is built from 15 residues. Germline V CDR1 and CDR2: SGHVS, FNYEAQ. The CDR3 DNA sequence: TGTGCCAGCAGCTTAGATAGCTCTGTGGGCTACGAGCAGTACTTC. Its protein product is CASSLDSSVGYEQYF.